The TCR beta chain described here comes from a study of blood T cell repertoires in COVID-19. Here immunoSEQ multiplex PCR was the method, and the copy in TCRdb shows in-frame clones only, minus some. The table records roughly 100,000 clones, 70% to 90% of them present only once. The germline CDR1 and CDR2 sequences are SGHVS and FNYEAQ. This CDR3 contains 17 residues. With 1 base clipped from V and 9 bases from J, the junction kept 12 bases outside the gene matches. This clonotype was sampled from a man aged 80 or over with acute or convalescent COVID-19. The sample consisted of peripheral blood. The gene calls are TRBV7-6 and TRBJ2-1; 10 bases are a match to TRBD2. The CDR3 DNA follows: TGTGCCAGCAGCTTAGAGGTTCCTAGCGGGAGTCGGGTTGAGCAGTTCTTC. Translated, it gives CASSLEVPSGSRVEQFF.